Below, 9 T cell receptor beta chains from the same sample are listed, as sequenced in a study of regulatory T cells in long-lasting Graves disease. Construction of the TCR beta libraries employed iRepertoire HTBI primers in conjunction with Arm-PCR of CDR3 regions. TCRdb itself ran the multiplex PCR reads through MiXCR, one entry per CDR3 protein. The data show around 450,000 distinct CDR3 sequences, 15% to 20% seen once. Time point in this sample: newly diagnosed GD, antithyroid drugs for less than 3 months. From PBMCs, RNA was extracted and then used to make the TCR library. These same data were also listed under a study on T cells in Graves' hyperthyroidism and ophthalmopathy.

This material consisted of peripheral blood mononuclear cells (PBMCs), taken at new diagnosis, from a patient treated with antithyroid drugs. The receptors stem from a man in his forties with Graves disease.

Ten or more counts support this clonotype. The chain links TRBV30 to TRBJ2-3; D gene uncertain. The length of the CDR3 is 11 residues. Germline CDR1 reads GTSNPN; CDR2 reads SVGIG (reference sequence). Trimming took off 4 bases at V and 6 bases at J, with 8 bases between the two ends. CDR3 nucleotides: TGTGCCTGGATGTACCGGGATACGCAGTATTTT. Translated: CAWMYRDTQYF.

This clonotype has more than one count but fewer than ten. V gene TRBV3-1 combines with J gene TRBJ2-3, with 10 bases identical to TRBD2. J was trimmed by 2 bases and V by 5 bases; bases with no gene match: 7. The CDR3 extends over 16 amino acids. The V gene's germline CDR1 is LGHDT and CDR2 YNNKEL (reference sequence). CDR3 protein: CASSRSSGSFTDTQYF. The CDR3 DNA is TGTGCCAGCAGCAGGTCTAGCGGGAGCTTCACAGATACGCAGTATTTT.

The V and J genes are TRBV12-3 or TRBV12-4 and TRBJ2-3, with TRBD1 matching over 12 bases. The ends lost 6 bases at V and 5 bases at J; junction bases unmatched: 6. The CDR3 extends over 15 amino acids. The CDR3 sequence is CASSAGQGALDTQYF. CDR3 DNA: TGTGCCAGCAGCGCGGGACAGGGGGCTTTAGATACGCAGTATTTT.

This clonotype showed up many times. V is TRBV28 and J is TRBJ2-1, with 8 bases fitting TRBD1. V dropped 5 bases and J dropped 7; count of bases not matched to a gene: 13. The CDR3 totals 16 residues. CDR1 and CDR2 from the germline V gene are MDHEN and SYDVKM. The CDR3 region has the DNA TGTGCCAGCAGTGCGCTCGGGACAGGAAACGGGAATGAGCAGTTCTTC. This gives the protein CASSALGTGNGNEQFF.

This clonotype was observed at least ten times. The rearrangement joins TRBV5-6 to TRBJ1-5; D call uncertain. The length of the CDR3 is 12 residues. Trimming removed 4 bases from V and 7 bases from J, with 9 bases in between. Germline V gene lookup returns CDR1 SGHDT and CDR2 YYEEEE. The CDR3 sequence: CASSLYGQPQHF. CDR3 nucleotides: TGTGCCAGCAGCCTCTACGGCCAGCCCCAGCATTTT.

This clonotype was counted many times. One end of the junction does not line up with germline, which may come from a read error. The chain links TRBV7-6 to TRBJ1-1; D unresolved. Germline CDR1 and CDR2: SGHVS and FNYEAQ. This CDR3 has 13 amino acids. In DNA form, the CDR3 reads TGTGCTAGCAGCTTAGAACCGAACACTGAAGCTTTCTTT. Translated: CASSLEPNTEAFF.

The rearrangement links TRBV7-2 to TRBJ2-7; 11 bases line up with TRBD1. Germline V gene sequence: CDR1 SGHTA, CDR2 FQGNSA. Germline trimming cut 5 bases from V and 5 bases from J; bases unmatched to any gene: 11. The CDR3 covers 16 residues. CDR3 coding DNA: TGTGCCAGCAGCCATCGTTTTGGACAGGGGGCCCACGAGCAGTACTTC. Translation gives CASSHRFGQGAHEQYF.

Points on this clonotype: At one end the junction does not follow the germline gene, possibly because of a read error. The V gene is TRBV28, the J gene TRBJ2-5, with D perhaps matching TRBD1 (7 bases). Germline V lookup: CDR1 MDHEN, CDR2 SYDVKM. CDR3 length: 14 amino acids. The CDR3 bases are TGTGCCGGCAGGGGGTCCCTCGGGGGCGAGACTCAGTACTTC. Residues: CAGRGSLGGETQYF.

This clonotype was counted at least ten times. CDR3: CASSLGGMRTYNEQFF. CDR3 bases: TGCGCCAGCAGCTTGGGGGGAATGAGAACCTACAATGAGCAGTTCTTC. The chain employs TRBV5-1 and TRBJ2-1; D is uncertain. Trimming pared 0 bases from V and 2 bases from J, leaving 12 bases between. Looked up from germline, CDR1 is SGHRS and CDR2 is YFSETQ. The CDR3 consists of 16 residues.